This is a list of T cell receptor beta chains from one sample in a study of blood T cell repertoires in COVID-19. Profiling relied on immunoSEQ multiplex PCR, and the TCRdb table lists in-frame clones only, not all of them. The table records approximately 210,000 clones, about four fifths of them present only once. The sample consisted of peripheral blood. The source of these receptors is a man aged 50-59 years with active or convalescent COVID-19. CDR3s include the opening cysteine and the closing phenylalanine or tryptophan. Each record gives: D gene, clone size, CDR3 length, J gene, V gene, CDR3 DNA, CDR3 protein. A D gene is named only where the DNA matches it firmly. Not every row has a clone size; where given, it reads once, few, many or a size class.

D gene: NA
clone size: NA
CDR3 length: 13
J gene: TRBJ1-3
V gene: TRBV24-1
CDR3 DNA: TGTGCCACCAGTCAAGGGGCCGGAAACACCATATATTTT
CDR3 protein: CATSQGAGNTIYF

D gene: NA
clone size: NA
CDR3 length: 12
J gene: TRBJ1-1
V gene: TRBV5-6
CDR3 DNA: TGTGCCAGCAGCTTTGGGGCAGGAGAAGCTTTCTTT
CDR3 protein: CASSFGAGEAFF

D gene: TRBD2
clone size: NA
CDR3 length: 16
J gene: TRBJ2-1
V gene: TRBV18
CDR3 DNA: TGTGCCAGCTCACCACCGTACGGGAGGGCCGGGAATGAGCAGTTCTTC
CDR3 protein: CASSPPYGRAGNEQFF

D gene: NA
clone size: NA
CDR3 length: 17
J gene: TRBJ1-6
V gene: TRBV11-3
CDR3 DNA: TGTGCCAGCAGCTGGCTAGCCGTGGACAGTTATAATTCACCCCTCCACTTT
CDR3 protein: CASSWLAVDSYNSPLHF

D gene: TRBD2
clone size: NA
CDR3 length: 15
J gene: TRBJ2-7
V gene: TRBV19
CDR3 DNA: TGTGCCAGTACCACGGGACTAGCGGGAGGCGGCGAGCAGTACTTC
CDR3 protein: CASTTGLAGGGEQYF

D gene: NA
clone size: NA
CDR3 length: 12
J gene: TRBJ1-4
V gene: TRBV5-4
CDR3 DNA: TGTGCCAGCAGCTTGGCCAAAGAAAAACTGTTTTTT
CDR3 protein: CASSLAKEKLFF

D gene: NA
clone size: many
CDR3 length: 14
J gene: TRBJ1-1
V gene: TRBV6-5
CDR3 DNA: TGTGCCAGCAGTTACTTGGGAGGGAACACTGAAGCTTTCTTT
CDR3 protein: CASSYLGGNTEAFF

D gene: NA
clone size: NA
CDR3 length: 16
J gene: TRBJ2-7
V gene: TRBV7-6
CDR3 DNA: TGTGCCAGCAGCTTAGCCCCCACTAGCCCCGGGGACGAGCAGTACTTC
CDR3 protein: CASSLAPTSPGDEQYF

D gene: NA
clone size: NA
CDR3 length: 12
J gene: TRBJ2-3
V gene: TRBV9
CDR3 DNA: TGTGCCAGCAGCCGGGGGACAGATACGCAGTATTTT
CDR3 protein: CASSRGTDTQYF

D gene: NA
clone size: NA
CDR3 length: 15
J gene: TRBJ2-7
V gene: TRBV6-5
CDR3 DNA: TGTGCCAGCAGTTTAGACCTAGCGTCCTCCTACGAGCAGTACTTC
CDR3 protein: CASSLDLASSYEQYF

D gene: NA
clone size: NA
CDR3 length: 14
J gene: TRBJ1-3
V gene: TRBV7-2
CDR3 DNA: TGTGCCAGCAGCAAGGACAGCTCTGGAAACACCATATATTTT
CDR3 protein: CASSKDSSGNTIYF

D gene: NA
clone size: NA
CDR3 length: 13
J gene: TRBJ2-5
V gene: TRBV28
CDR3 DNA: TGTGCCAGCAGTTTTGGACAGTTGGAGACCCAGTACTTC
CDR3 protein: CASSFGQLETQYF

D gene: NA
clone size: NA
CDR3 length: 16
J gene: TRBJ2-5
V gene: TRBV11-2
CDR3 DNA: TGTGCCAGCAGCTTACTCCCGAGGTCCCGGGGAGAGACCCAGTACTTC
CDR3 protein: CASSLLPRSRGETQYF

D gene: NA
clone size: NA
CDR3 length: 16
J gene: TRBJ1-3
V gene: TRBV27
CDR3 DNA: TGTGCCAGCAGTCCCGGACAGAGTTTCTCTGGAAACACCATATATTTT
CDR3 protein: CASSPGQSFSGNTIYF

D gene: TRBD1
clone size: once
CDR3 length: 17
J gene: TRBJ1-2
V gene: TRBV3-1/TRBV3-2
CDR3 DNA: TGTGCCAGCAGACGTTATTCGGACAGGGGAGCTAACTATGGCTACACCTTC
CDR3 protein: CASRRYSDRGANYGYTF

D gene: TRBD2
clone size: NA
CDR3 length: 15
J gene: TRBJ2-3
V gene: TRBV10-3
CDR3 DNA: TGTGCCATCAGTACTAGCGGCCCACACTGGGGTACGCAGTATTTT
CDR3 protein: CAISTSGPHWGTQYF

D gene: TRBD1
clone size: few
CDR3 length: 15
J gene: TRBJ1-2
V gene: TRBV18
CDR3 DNA: TGTGCCAGCTCACCAATACAGGGGGCAAAGTATGGCTACACCTTC
CDR3 protein: CASSPIQGAKYGYTF

D gene: NA
clone size: NA
CDR3 length: 15
J gene: TRBJ2-3
V gene: TRBV4-1
CDR3 DNA: TGCGCCAGCAGCCTCGGGCGGGTGAGCACAGATACGCAGTATTTT
CDR3 protein: CASSLGRVSTDTQYF

D gene: TRBD2
clone size: once
CDR3 length: 21
J gene: TRBJ2-1
V gene: TRBV19
CDR3 DNA: TGTGCCAGTAGTATAAATCCGGGACTAGCGGGGCAACCTATACGTCACAATGAGCAGTTCTTC
CDR3 protein: CASSINPGLAGQPIRHNEQFF

D gene: TRBD2
clone size: NA
CDR3 length: 18
J gene: TRBJ2-6
V gene: TRBV11-3
CDR3 DNA: TGTGCCAGCAGCCCGGGACTAGCGGGCGTGTCTGGGGCCAACGTCCTGACTTTC
CDR3 protein: CASSPGLAGVSGANVLTF

D gene: NA
clone size: once
CDR3 length: 15
J gene: TRBJ2-2
V gene: TRBV6-5
CDR3 DNA: TGTGCCAGCAGTCCCCGAGGGGCAGGGGCCGGGGAGCTGTTTTTT
CDR3 protein: CASSPRGAGAGELFF

D gene: TRBD1
clone size: once
CDR3 length: 17
J gene: TRBJ2-7
V gene: TRBV5-1
CDR3 DNA: TGCGCCAGCAGCTTGGGATTTCAGGGGGCGAGCTCCTACGAGCAGTACTTC
CDR3 protein: CASSLGFQGASSYEQYF

D gene: NA
clone size: few
CDR3 length: 18
J gene: TRBJ1-3
V gene: TRBV5-4
CDR3 DNA: TGTGCCAGCAGCTTGGGGAACAGGGACCACGGCTCTGGAAACACCATATATTTT
CDR3 protein: CASSLGNRDHGSGNTIYF

D gene: NA
clone size: NA
CDR3 length: 14
J gene: TRBJ1-5
V gene: TRBV6-5
CDR3 DNA: TGTGCCAGCAGGGACAGTAATAGCAATCAGCCCCAGCATTTT
CDR3 protein: CASRDSNSNQPQHF

D gene: NA
clone size: NA
CDR3 length: 14
J gene: TRBJ2-7
V gene: TRBV19
CDR3 DNA: TGTGCCAGTCGGAGTGACAGACAACGGGGGGAGCAGTACTTC
CDR3 protein: CASRSDRQRGEQYF

D gene: NA
clone size: NA
CDR3 length: 13
J gene: TRBJ2-1
V gene: TRBV2
CDR3 DNA: TGTGCCAGCAGTCCCCCTGGGCGCAATGAGCAGTTCTTC
CDR3 protein: CASSPPGRNEQFF

D gene: NA
clone size: NA
CDR3 length: 14
J gene: TRBJ1-2
V gene: TRBV19
CDR3 DNA: TGTGCCAGTAGCGGACAGCAGGGAAAGTATGGCTACACCTTC
CDR3 protein: CASSGQQGKYGYTF